Below are 27 T cell receptor beta chains sequenced from a single sample in a study of T cell repertoires in cytomegalovirus infection. TCRdb ran MiXCR on the reads and lists one entry per CDR3 protein. The sample lists roughly 800,000 distinct CDR3 sequences, approximately 32% seen once, with about an eighth in the top ten. These receptors lack a known antigen. The sample was cultured CD8+ T cells from PBMCs, taken from culture after CMV antigen stimulation. Every receptor here comes from a human donor in good health (CMV status not recorded). Some clones in this sample may be carry-over from other donors' samples.

The chain couples TRBV19 to TRBJ2-5; D may be TRBD1 (6 bases). Germline loops: CDR1 LNHDA, CDR2 SQIVND (reference sequence). Trimming removed 4 bases at V and 0 bases at J, with 9 bases between. The CDR3 loop spans 14 amino acids. Here the CDR3 reads CASSTYRDQETQYF. The CDR3 bases are TGTGCCAGTAGTACCTACAGGGACCAAGAGACCCAGTACTTC.

The V gene is TRBV19, the J gene TRBJ1-1; D is uncertain. Trimming left V 6 bases short and J 2 bases short, with 7 bases between. This CDR3 is 12 amino acids long. The germline V gene has CDR1 LNHDA and CDR2 SQIVND (reference sequence). The CDR3 nucleotides read TGTGCCAGTAGGCACCCAAACACTGAAGCTTTCTTT. This sequence encodes CASRHPNTEAFF.

There are a few counts of this clonotype. The V call is TRBV12-5, the J call TRBJ1-2; 7 bases fit TRBD1. V lost 5 bases to trimming and J lost 7 bases; unmatched junction nucleotides: 7. CDR1 is LGHNT, CDR2 FRNRAP, per germline. The CDR3 has 13 residues. DNA for the CDR3: TGTGCTAGTGGTAAAACAGGGGAGGCTGGCTACACCTTC. Translated, it gives CASGKTGEAGYTF.

This clonotype was counted between two and nine times. This chain joins TRBV6-5 and TRBJ1-1, with a possible D match to TRBD1 (6 bases). With 0 bases removed from V and 2 bases from J, the gap between germline ends came to 10 bases. Per the germline V gene, CDR1 is MNHEY and CDR2 is SVGAGI. This CDR3 has 15 residues. CDR3 in DNA: TGTGCCAGCAGTTACTCGAAAGGGACAAACACTGAAGCTTTCTTT. This encodes CASSYSKGTNTEAFF.

The genes are TRBV5-1 and TRBJ1-1; TRBD1 matches at 8 bases. CDR1 and CDR2 (germline): SGHRS, YFSETQ. This CDR3 region has 14 residues. V shed 6 bases, J shed 5 bases, and the junction held 9 bases outside the gene matches. In DNA, the CDR3 is TGCGCCAGCACCCACAGGGGGTCGGGAACTGAAGCTTTCTTT. As protein: CASTHRGSGTEAFF.

This clonotype appeared a few times. The J gene is TRBJ2-6, the V gene TRBV10-2, with unresolved D. The CDR3 covers 13 residues. The V end lost 8 bases, the J end lost 0 bases, and 5 bases lay between the germline ends. Per germline, CDR1 WSHSY and CDR2 SAAADI. CDR3 sequence (DNA): TGCGCCAGCGTTGACTCTGGGGCCAACGTCCTGACTTTC. This codes for CASVDSGANVLTF.

This clonotype showed up just a few times. V usage is TRBV19 and J usage is TRBJ1-1; D is undetermined. The CDR3 runs to 14 residues. Trimming stripped 4 bases from V and 0 bases from J, with 9 bases between. CDR1 and CDR2 (germline): LNHDA, SQIVND (reference sequence). The CDR3 protein is CASSTAALNTEAFF. CDR3 coding DNA: TGTGCCAGTAGTACCGCAGCATTGAACACTGAAGCTTTCTTT.

This clonotype was observed a few times. V is TRBV7-9 and J is TRBJ1-2; D is unresolved. In germline, CDR1 is SEHNR, CDR2 FQNEAQ (reference sequence). The CDR3 runs to 13 residues. V shed 2 bases and J shed 8 bases, with 12 bases lying between them. The CDR3 nucleotides read TGTGCCAGCAGCTTAAGTCCTCGGCAAGGCTACACCTTC. This sequence encodes CASSLSPRQGYTF.

This clonotype appeared once. At one end, the junction sequence differs from germline, possibly due to a read error. The chain has TRBV4-3 and TRBJ1-2, with D uncertain. Germline V CDR1 and CDR2: LGHNA, YSLEER. The CDR3 runs 14 residues. CDR3 DNA sequence: TGCGCCAGCAGCCAAGATCAAGCGGACTATAGCTACACCTTC. The encoded protein is CASSQDQADYSYTF.

The chain joins TRBV20-1 to TRBJ1-1; D might be TRBD1 (6 bases). The CDR3 totals 14 residues. Trimming shortened V by 7 bases and J by 5 bases, and 20 bases separated the two germline ends. From germline, CDR1 is DFQATT and CDR2 SNEGSKA (reference sequence). This CDR3 reads CSVHKGGALTEAFF. CDR3 DNA: TGCAGTGTTCATAAGGGGGGGGCGCTTACTGAAGCTTTCTTT.

The genes are TRBV6-1 and TRBJ1-1; perhaps TRBD1 as D (5 bases). CDR1 is MNHNS, CDR2 SASEGT, per germline. V lost 1 base and J lost 3, with 15 bases in between. The CDR3 sequence is 16 residues long. The CDR3 DNA reads TGTGCCAGCAGTGAAGTGGGGGTCTGGCGAGACACTGAAGCTTTCTTT. Translating gives CASSEVGVWRDTEAFF.

This clonotype has only a few counts. The chain couples TRBV7-6 to TRBJ2-7; D may match TRBD1 or TRBD2 (7 bases each). This CDR3 spans 20 amino acids. The V end lost 0 bases, the J end lost 0 bases, and 24 bases lay between the germline ends. CDR1 is SGHVS and CDR2 is FNYEAQ in the germline V gene. The CDR3 protein is CASSLAIGQGDYQDSYEQYF. For the CDR3, the DNA is TGTGCCAGCAGCTTAGCGATCGGGCAGGGGGACTACCAGGACTCCTACGAGCAGTACTTC.

This clonotype was counted only a few times. This chain joins TRBV25-1 and TRBJ1-6; D possibly corresponds to TRBD1 (6 bases). Germline V lookup: CDR1 MGHDK, CDR2 SYGVNS. The CDR3 length is 15 residues. V was cut by 3 bases and J by 3 bases, with 9 bases left in between. The CDR3, as DNA: TGTGCCAGCAGTGACGCGGACAGCTATAATTCACCCCTCCACTTT. Its translation is CASSDADSYNSPLHF. The full variable domain, its missing parts supplied by reference TRBV25-1 and TRBJ1-6, is EADIYQTPRYLVIGTGKKITLECSQTMGHDKMYWYQQDPGMELHLIHYSYGVNSTEKGDLSSESTVSRIRTEHFPLTLESARPSHTSQYLCASSDADSYNSPLHFGNGTRLTVT.

Remarks on this clonotype: Mismatch with germline at one junction end may stem from a read error. The rearrangement links TRBV7-4 to TRBJ2-4; D is perhaps TRBD1 (6 bases). The CDR3 is 18 residues long. Per germline, CDR1 SGHVT and CDR2 SQSDAQ. The CDR3 protein is CASSLPQRQELAKSIQYF. CDR3 coding DNA: TGTGCCAGCAGCTTACCTCAACGACAGGAATTAGCCAAAAGCATTCAGTACTTC.

This clonotype turned up a few times. The gene calls are TRBV12-3 or TRBV12-4 and TRBJ1-2; possible D gene TRBD1, 6 bases. Trimming left V 1 base short and J 8 bases short, with 11 bases between. The CDR3 length is 13 residues. Here the CDR3 reads CASSLGGAKGYTF. The CDR3, as DNA: TGTGCCAGCAGTTTAGGGGGGGCTAAGGGCTACACCTTC.

V and J are TRBV6-4 and TRBJ1-2, with D hard to call. The germline V gene has CDR1 MRHNA and CDR2 SNTAGT. Trimming took off 0 bases at V and 7 bases at J, with 6 bases between the two ends. There are 12 residues in the CDR3. As DNA, the CDR3 is TGTGCCAGCAGTGACTCCCAGCGTGGCTACACCTTC. It translates to CASSDSQRGYTF.

In its sample, this clonotype was seen a few times. J is TRBJ2-3 and V is TRBV5-6, with D tentatively TRBD2 (6 bases). Germline V CDR1 and CDR2: SGHDT, YYEEEE. The CDR3 extends over 12 amino acids. With 10 bases removed from V and 2 bases from J, the gap between germline ends came to 11 bases. Written as DNA, the CDR3 is TGTGCCGCGGGGCCCTTCACAGATACGCAGTATTTT. As protein: CAAGPFTDTQYF.

V gene TRBV5-1 combines with J gene TRBJ2-7; TRBD2 matches at 7 bases. After removal of 3 bases from V and 3 bases from J, the junction contained 9 bases not matched to a gene. Looked up from germline, CDR1 is SGHRS and CDR2 is YFSETQ. The CDR3 loop spans 15 amino acids. CDR3 DNA: TGCGCCAGCAGCTGGGGTGGGGGGGGAGACTACGAGCAGTACTTC. Translation: CASSWGGGGDYEQYF.

Only a few counts were recorded for this clonotype. The chain employs TRBV6-1 and TRBJ2-6, with 9 bases lining up with TRBD1. This CDR3 comprises 16 residues. The J segment lost 2 bases and the V segment lost 6 bases, leaving 5 bases of the junction unmatched. The V gene's germline CDR1 is MNHNS and CDR2 SASEGT. This chain's CDR3 is CASRTYRGPGANVLTF. CDR3 coding DNA: TGTGCCAGCAGGACATACAGGGGGCCTGGGGCCAACGTCCTGACTTTC.

This clonotype was detected only a few times. J is TRBJ1-5 and V is TRBV7-2; D remains unclear. The CDR3 extends over 14 amino acids. Germline assignment: CDR1 SGHTA and CDR2 FQGNSA. V was shortened by 1 base and J by 5 bases, with 9 bases between the two germline ends. The CDR3 region is CASSLEMGYQPQHF. CDR3 DNA sequence: TGTGCCAGCAGCTTAGAAATGGGTTATCAGCCCCAGCATTTT.

The chain uses TRBV9 and TRBJ2-1, with 10 bases matching TRBD2. The CDR3 length is 16 residues. CDR1 is SGDLS, CDR2 YYNGEE, per germline. V gave up 2 bases and J gave up 9 bases; unmatched junction bases: 11. The CDR3, as DNA: TGTGCCAGCAGCGTGATCCCTAGCGGGGGCCTCAGTGAGCAGTTCTTC. Protein sequence: CASSVIPSGGLSEQFF.

This clonotype was counted between two and nine times. The V gene is TRBV6-1, the J gene TRBJ2-7; no clear D gene. CDR1 is MNHNS and CDR2 is SASEGT in the germline V gene. V lost 6 bases and J lost 3, with 18 bases in between. The CDR3 sequence is 15 residues long. CDR3 loop: CASSPTGGVNYEQYV. As DNA, the CDR3 is TGTGCCAGCAGCCCGACGGGTGGGGTGAACTACGAGCAGTACGTC.

V is TRBV6-2 or TRBV6-3 and J is TRBJ2-7, with D possibly being TRBD1 (6 bases). The germline V and J ends were trimmed by 6 bases and 3 bases, with 15 bases remaining between them. CDR1 MNHEY and CDR2 SVGEGT come from the germline V gene. CDR3 length: 14 residues. The CDR3 sequence is CASSTPGQLYEQYV. DNA for the CDR3: TGTGCCAGCAGCACACCCGGACAGCTCTACGAGCAGTACGTC.

The table lists this clonotype with a few counts. The chain couples TRBV27 to TRBJ2-7; TRBD2 aligns across 10 bases. Germline V CDR1 and CDR2: MNHEY, SMNVEV (reference sequence). There are 16 residues in the CDR3. With 5 bases clipped from V and 0 bases from J, the junction kept 7 bases outside the gene matches. The CDR3 bases are TGTGCCAGCAGTCCTTCCCTAGCGGGGGACTCCTACGAGCAGTACTTC. It encodes CASSPSLAGDSYEQYF.

Concerning this clonotype itself: One end of the junction is discordant with germline, which a read error may explain. The chain is built from TRBV7-6 and TRBJ2-3, with a possible D match to TRBD2 (5 bases). Looked up from germline, CDR1 is SGHVS and CDR2 is FNYEAQ. The CDR3 has 15 amino acids. DNA of the CDR3: TGTGCCAGCAGCCCGAGCGGCTCTAGCACAGATACGCATTATTTT. This gives the protein CASSPSGSSTDTHYF.

This sequence joins TRBV6-5 and TRBJ1-1, with D hard to call. The CDR3 is 15 residues long. The ends were cut back, 6 bases at V and 1 base at J, with 15 bases in the middle. Germline assignment: CDR1 MNHEY and CDR2 SVGAGI. This chain's CDR3 is CASRGIRTTNTEAFF. The CDR3 nucleotides read TGTGCCAGCAGAGGGATCAGAACAACGAACACTGAAGCTTTCTTT.

The V gene is TRBV5-5, the J gene TRBJ1-4; no definite D call. V gave up 0 bases and J gave up 0 bases, with 9 bases separating them. The CDR3 consists of 16 residues. Germline V gene lookup returns CDR1 SGHKS and CDR2 YYEKEE (reference sequence). The DNA for the CDR3 is TGTGCCAGCAGCTTGGGGCACCAAGCAACTAATGAAAAACTGTTTTTT. Translation gives CASSLGHQATNEKLFF.